This record covers a single T cell receptor (beta chain). V lost 0 bases to trimming and J lost 6 bases, with 20 bases between them. CDR3 length equals 17 residues. Germline V gives CDR1 SGHRS, CDR2 YFSETQ. Clones were read by immunoSEQ multiplex PCR, and TCRdb kept only the in-frame ones, dropping some. This table holds fewer than 80,000 clones, around 95% found once. The data stem from a study of brain T cells in children with intractable seizures. Sequencing was limited to surgery cases with top T cell transcript signatures in brain tissue. At least one anti-epileptic drug was given before surgery. The J gene is TRBJ2-3, the V gene TRBV5-1, with D perhaps given as TRBD1 or TRBD2 (5 bases each). The sequenced sample was peripheral blood, obtained at surgery. The clonotype originates from a boy under two years old with focal cortical dysplasia and intractable seizures. Written as DNA, the CDR3 is TGCGCCAGCAGCTTGGCGGGGCCGGGGTATGGATTTGATACGCAGTATTTT. Translated, it gives CASSLAGPGYGFDTQYF.